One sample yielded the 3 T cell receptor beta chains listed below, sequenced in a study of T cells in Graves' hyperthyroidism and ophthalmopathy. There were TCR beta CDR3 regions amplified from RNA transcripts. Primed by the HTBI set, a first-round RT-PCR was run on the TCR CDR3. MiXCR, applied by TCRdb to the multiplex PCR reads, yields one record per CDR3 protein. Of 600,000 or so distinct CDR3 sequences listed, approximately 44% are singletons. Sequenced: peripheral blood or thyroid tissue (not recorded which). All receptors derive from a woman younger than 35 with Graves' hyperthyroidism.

CDR3 sequence reads: CASSIGTGSNSPLHF. The CDR3 DNA reads TGTGCCAGTAGTATCGGGACAGGGAGCAATTCACCCCTCCACTTT. The J gene is TRBJ1-6, the V gene TRBV19, with TRBD1 matching 9 bases. The CDR3 covers 15 residues. The germline V gene encodes CDR1 LNHDA and CDR2 SQIVND (reference sequence). With 3 bases clipped from V and 7 bases from J, the junction kept 4 bases outside the gene matches.

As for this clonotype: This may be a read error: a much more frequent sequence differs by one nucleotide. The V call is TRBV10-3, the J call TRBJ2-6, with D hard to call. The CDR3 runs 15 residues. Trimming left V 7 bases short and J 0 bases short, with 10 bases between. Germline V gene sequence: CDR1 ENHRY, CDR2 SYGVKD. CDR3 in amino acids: CAITTGGSGANVLTF. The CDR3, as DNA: TGTGCCATCACCACCGGCGGCTCTGGGGCCAACGTCCTGACTTTC.

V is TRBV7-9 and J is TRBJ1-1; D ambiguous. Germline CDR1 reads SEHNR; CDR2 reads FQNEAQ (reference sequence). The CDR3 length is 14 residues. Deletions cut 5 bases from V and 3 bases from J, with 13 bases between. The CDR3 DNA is TGTGCCAGCAGCCCTAGGGTGTTCGACACTGAAGCTTTCTTT. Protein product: CASSPRVFDTEAFF.